The rows below give T cell receptor beta chains drawn from one sample of a study of cytomegalovirus exposure and HLA in healthy donors. Data came from immunoSEQ multiplex PCR; TCRdb stores just in-frame clones and leaves some out. This sample has roughly 220,000 clones, with approximately 78% found just once. The sequenced sample was PBMCs. The origin of the receptors is a young man in good health and CMV-seronegative. Both conserved end residues are part of each CDR3. Each record gives: D gene, J gene, V gene, clone size, CDR3 DNA, CDR3 protein. A D gene is named only where the DNA matches it firmly. Expanded clones get a size class; other rows say once, few or many, or leave the size out.

TRBD1,TRBJ2-7,TRBV27,.,TGTGCCAGTTCTCCTTCGACAGGGGACAACTCCTACGAGCAGTACTTC,CASSPSTGDNSYEQYF
TRBD1,TRBJ1-1,TRBV2,.,TGTGCCAGCAGCCGGGACAGGGGGCTTGGAGCTTTCTTT,CASSRDRGLGAFF
.,TRBJ1-2,TRBV15,few,TGTGCCACCAGCAGAGACGGCAACAGCCCCTATGGCTACACCTTC,CATSRDGNSPYGYTF
.,TRBJ1-1,TRBV29-1,.,TGCAGCGTTGATGAAACGGGCACTGAAGCTTTCTTT,CSVDETGTEAFF
.,TRBJ2-5,TRBV9,.,TGTGCCAGCAGCGCCAACACCCTAGAGGGTGAGACCCAGTACTTC,CASSANTLEGETQYF
TRBD1,TRBJ2-3,TRBV28,.,TGTGCCAGCAGGCAACAGGGGAACACAGATACGCAGTATTTT,CASRQQGNTDTQYF
.,TRBJ2-3,TRBV5-1,.,TGCGCCAGCAGCACCGCCATAACTCCTATGACGCAGTATTTT,CASSTAITPMTQYF
TRBD2,TRBJ2-3,TRBV7-9,once,TGTGCCAGCAGCTTACGGACTAGCGGGGAGGCAGATACGCAGTATTTT,CASSLRTSGEADTQYF
.,TRBJ2-1,TRBV2,.,TGTGCCAGCAGTGAACGTTTGCGGTACAATGAGCAGTTCTTC,CASSERLRYNEQFF
TRBD1,TRBJ1-1,TRBV29-1,few,TGCAGCGTTGAGCGCCCGACAGGGGGCGTTAACACTGAAGCTTTCTTT,CSVERPTGGVNTEAFF
TRBD1,TRBJ1-1,TRBV7-9,.,TGTGCCAGCAGCTCGCCTGACAGGGTAGGTGCTGAAGCTTTCTTT,CASSSPDRVGAEAFF
.,TRBJ2-3,TRBV15,.,TGTGCCACCAGCAGAGACCGGACAGCCATCACAGATACGCAGTATTTT,CATSRDRTAITDTQYF
TRBD1,TRBJ1-1,TRBV28,.,TGTGCCAGCAGGGGAACCGGGACAGGGTTTCCCTTCGAAGCTTTCTTT,CASRGTGTGFPFEAFF
.,TRBJ2-3,TRBV14,once,TGTGCCAGCAGCTATACAGGGCCCGGCACAGATACGCAGTATTTT,CASSYTGPGTDTQYF
.,TRBJ2-7,TRBV5-1,.,TGCGCCAGCAGCTTGGTAGGGACGGGGGGCGCCTTCTACGAGCAGTACTTC,CASSLVGTGGAFYEQYF
.,TRBJ1-1,TRBV6-6,.,TGTGCCGGGGGAGGGGCCCGTACTGAAGCTTTCTTT,CAGGGARTEAFF
TRBD1,TRBJ2-7,TRBV19,.,TGTGCCAGTAGCCGGACAGGGAAGGGCTACGAGCAGTACTTC,CASSRTGKGYEQYF
TRBD1,TRBJ2-7,TRBV2,.,TGTGCCAGCAGTGTAGTTACCGGGACAGGGCGAGACGAGCAGTACTTC,CASSVVTGTGRDEQYF
TRBD1,TRBJ1-2,TRBV7-9,few,TGTGCCAGCAGCTTACAGGGGGCGGACACAAATGGCTACACCTTC,CASSLQGADTNGYTF
.,TRBJ1-4,TRBV5-1,.,TGCGCCAGCAGCTTTGACAGAGTTAATGAAAAACTGTTTTTT,CASSFDRVNEKLFF
TRBD2,TRBJ2-1,TRBV18,.,TGTGCCAACTCGGCGGGGGATAATGAGCAGTTCTTC,CANSAGDNEQFF
.,TRBJ1-1,TRBV7-9,.,TGTGCCAGCAGCTCTCGGCGAGGTGTTAACACTGAAGCTTTCTTT,CASSSRRGVNTEAFF
.,TRBJ1-5,TRBV5-6,.,TGTGCCAGCAGCTTGCGCGCGGAGCCCCAGCATTTT,CASSLRAEPQHF
.,TRBJ1-4,TRBV7-9,.,TGTGCCAGCAGCTTACTCGTACAGCCATTGTCTAATGAAAAACTGTTTTTT,CASSLLVQPLSNEKLFF
TRBD1,TRBJ1-2,TRBV7-9,few,TGTGCCAGCAGCGTAGCGAGTCCGGGACAGGGTAACGATGGCTACACCTTC,CASSVASPGQGNDGYTF
.,TRBJ1-4,TRBV2,.,TGTGCCAGCAGACATCCGGGAACAACTAATGAAAAACTGTTTTTT,CASRHPGTTNEKLFF
TRBD1,TRBJ1-6,TRBV27,.,TGTGCCAGCAGTCGTACCACAGGGGTCAATTCACCCCTCCACTTT,CASSRTTGVNSPLHF
.,TRBJ1-3,TRBV6-6,.,TGTGCCACCTTTTCGAGAGGAAACACCATATATTTT,CATFSRGNTIYF
TRBD2,TRBJ2-2,TRBV4-3,.,TGCGCCAGCAGCCCTCACAAACTAGCGGGGGGGCCCAACACCGGGGAGCTGTTTTTT,CASSPHKLAGGPNTGELFF
.,TRBJ2-7,TRBV7-9,.,TGTGCCAGCAGCCTTTCCTACGAGCAGTACTTC,CASSLSYEQYF
TRBD2,TRBJ2-7,TRBV4-3,.,TGCGCCAGCAGCCAAGACGCACGTGCCACTAGCGGGGGCCGGGAGCAGTACTTC,CASSQDARATSGGREQYF
.,TRBJ2-5,TRBV25-1,.,TGTGCCAGCAGTGGAGGCCAGAACAAAGTAGAGACCCAGTACTTC,CASSGGQNKVETQYF
TRBD1,TRBJ1-6,TRBV28,.,TGTGCCGGACAGGACAGGGGGCCTTCACCCCTCCACTTT,CAGQDRGPSPLHF
.,TRBJ1-2,TRBV19,once,TGTGCCAGTAGTGAGACAGCCCAGAACATCTATGGCTACACCTTC,CASSETAQNIYGYTF
.,TRBJ1-6,TRBV9,few,TGTGCCAGCAGCCGATTACAGGGTGAGGGTTCACCCCTCCACTTT,CASSRLQGEGSPLHF
.,TRBJ1-2,TRBV29-1,.,TGCAGCGCCTGGACCGGGAGGGGACAAGGAGGCTACACCTTC,CSAWTGRGQGGYTF
TRBD1,TRBJ1-5,TRBV11-2,.,TGTGCCAGCAGCTGGGCGGGACAGGGTCAGCCCCAGCATTTT,CASSWAGQGQPQHF
TRBD2,TRBJ2-1,TRBV27,.,TGTGCCAGCAGTTTGCTGGGGGACTACCGGAATGAGCAGTTCTTC,CASSLLGDYRNEQFF
TRBD1,TRBJ2-7,TRBV19,.,TGTGCCAGTAGTGACCTAGGGACAGAGCTCTACGAGCAGTACTTC,CASSDLGTELYEQYF
.,TRBJ2-7,TRBV27,.,TGTGCCAGCAGGACGGCCCAGGGGTATGGCGAGCAGTACTTC,CASRTAQGYGEQYF
.,TRBJ2-3,TRBV6-1,.,TGTGCCAGCAGCGAAATTAGAGGTGGAGATACGCAGTATTTT,CASSEIRGGDTQYF
TRBD2,TRBJ2-7,TRBV6-6,.,TGTGCCAGCACCTCGGCCGGGACTAGCGGGTACGAGCAGTGCTTC,CASTSAGTSGYEQCF
.,TRBJ2-6,TRBV6-4,.,TGTGCCAGCAGTGACCTGGAGGGGGGGGCCAGCGTCCTGACTTTC,CASSDLEGGASVLTF
.,TRBJ2-5,TRBV5-1,.,TGCGCCAGCAGCTTTGACAGATCAGGGGAGACCCAGTACTTC,CASSFDRSGETQYF
TRBD2,TRBJ2-1,TRBV5-6,.,TGTGCCAGCAGCGGGGTCCGTAGGGATAGCGGGGGGTACAATGAGCAGTTCTTC,CASSGVRRDSGGYNEQFF
TRBD1,TRBJ2-5,TRBV5-1,.,TGCGCCAGCAGCTTGGGGACAGGCCAAGAGACCCAGTACTTC,CASSLGTGQETQYF
TRBD1,TRBJ1-6,TRBV5-1,.,TGCGCCAGCAGCCAGTCGACAGGGACAAGCTCACCCCTCCACTTT,CASSQSTGTSSPLHF
TRBD2,TRBJ2-1,TRBV27,few,TGTGCCAGCAGTTTGGCGGGGGGTAATGAGCAGTTCTTC,CASSLAGGNEQFF
TRBD2,TRBJ2-3,TRBV5-1,.,TGCGCCAGCAGCTTTACTAGCGGGGACTCCGGAGATACGCAGTATTTT,CASSFTSGDSGDTQYF
TRBD2,TRBJ2-3,TRBV6-1,.,TGTGCCAGCAGTGAGGGCGGGGGGGCGGGGGATACGCAGTATTTT,CASSEGGGAGDTQYF
.,TRBJ1-1,TRBV2,.,TGTGCCACGTTCCTGGCTCGGGGTCGGAACACTGAAGCTTTCTTT,CATFLARGRNTEAFF
.,TRBJ2-5,TRBV6-6,.,TGTGCCAGCAGTTACCCATCACCGGGACAAAAAGAGACCCAGTACTTC,CASSYPSPGQKETQYF
.,TRBJ2-3,TRBV5-1,.,TGCGCCAGCAGCTTCGACGGCGGGAGCACAGATACGCAGTATTTT,CASSFDGGSTDTQYF
TRBD2,TRBJ2-2,TRBV4-2,.,TGTGCCAGCAGCCAAGAATGGCTAGCGGGGGGGCTGTCCAACACCGGGGAGCTGTTTTTT,CASSQEWLAGGLSNTGELFF
.,TRBJ1-1,TRBV7-9,.,TGTGCCAGCAGAAAAACAGAAAACACTGGAGCTTTCTTT,CASRKTENTGAFF
.,TRBJ1-1,TRBV6-1,.,TGTGCCAGCAGTGCGACAGAACTAACTGAAGCTTTCTTT,CASSATELTEAFF
.,TRBJ1-3,TRBV6-6,.,TGTGCCAGCAGTCCCACAGGGACCCTTTATTTT,CASSPTGTLYF
TRBD1,TRBJ2-5,TRBV2,once,TGTGCCAGCGTTACGGACAGGGGTTATTCGGAGACCCAGTACTTC,CASVTDRGYSETQYF
.,TRBJ1-2,TRBV7-2,.,TGTGCCAGCAGCTTCGGGATTAACTATGGCTACACCTTC,CASSFGINYGYTF